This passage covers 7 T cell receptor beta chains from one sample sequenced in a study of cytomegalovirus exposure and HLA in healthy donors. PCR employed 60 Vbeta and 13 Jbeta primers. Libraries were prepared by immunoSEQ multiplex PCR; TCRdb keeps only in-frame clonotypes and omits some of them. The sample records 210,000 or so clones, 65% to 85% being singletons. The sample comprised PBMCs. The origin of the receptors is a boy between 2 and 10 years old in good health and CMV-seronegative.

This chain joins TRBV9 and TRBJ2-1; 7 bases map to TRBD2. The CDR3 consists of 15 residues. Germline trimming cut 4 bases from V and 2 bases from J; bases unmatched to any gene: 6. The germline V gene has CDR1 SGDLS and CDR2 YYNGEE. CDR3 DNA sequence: TGTGCCAGCAGCACTCGACTAGCCCCCTACAATGAGCAGTTCTTC. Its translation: CASSTRLAPYNEQFF.

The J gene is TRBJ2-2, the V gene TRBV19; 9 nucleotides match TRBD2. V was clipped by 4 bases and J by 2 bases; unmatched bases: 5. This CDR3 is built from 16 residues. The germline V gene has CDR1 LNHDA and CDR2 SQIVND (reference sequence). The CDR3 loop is CASSTRTSVNTGELFF. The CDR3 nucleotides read TGTGCCAGTAGTACCCGGACTAGCGTAAACACCGGGGAGCTGTTTTTT.

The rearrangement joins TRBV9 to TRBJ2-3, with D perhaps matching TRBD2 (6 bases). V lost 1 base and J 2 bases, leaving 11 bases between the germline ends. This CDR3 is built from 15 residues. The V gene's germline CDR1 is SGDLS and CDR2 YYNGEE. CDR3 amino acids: CASSVSGGNTDTQYF. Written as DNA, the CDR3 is TGTGCCAGCAGCGTAAGTGGGGGGAACACAGATACGCAGTATTTT.

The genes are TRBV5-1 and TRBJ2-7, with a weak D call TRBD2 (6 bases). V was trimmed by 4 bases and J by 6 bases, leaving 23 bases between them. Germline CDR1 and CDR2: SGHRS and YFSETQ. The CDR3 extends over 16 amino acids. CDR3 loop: CASSPGRAGPPGEQYF. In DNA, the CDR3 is TGCGCCAGCAGCCCGGGAAGGGCGGGGCCCCCGGGCGAGCAGTACTTC.

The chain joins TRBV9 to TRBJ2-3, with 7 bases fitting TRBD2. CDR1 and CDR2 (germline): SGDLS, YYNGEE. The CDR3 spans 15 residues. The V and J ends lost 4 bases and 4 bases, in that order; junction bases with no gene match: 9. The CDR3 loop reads CASSSGILPADTQYF. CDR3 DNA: TGTGCCAGCAGCAGCGGGATTTTACCGGCAGATACGCAGTATTTT. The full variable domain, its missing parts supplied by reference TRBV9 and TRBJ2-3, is DSGVTQTPKHLITATGQRVTLRCSPRSGDLSVYWYQQSLDQGLQFLIQYYNGEERAKGNILERFSAQQFPDLHSELNLSSLELGDSALYFCASSSGILPADTQYFGPGTRLTVL.

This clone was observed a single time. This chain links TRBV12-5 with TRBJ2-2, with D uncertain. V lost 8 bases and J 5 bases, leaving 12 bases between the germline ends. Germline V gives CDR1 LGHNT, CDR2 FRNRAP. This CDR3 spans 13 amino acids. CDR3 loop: CASLSEFTGELFF. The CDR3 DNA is TGTGCTAGTTTGTCAGAATTTACCGGGGAGCTGTTTTTT. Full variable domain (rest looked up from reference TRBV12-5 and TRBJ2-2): DARVTQTPRHKVTEMGQEVTMRCQPILGHNTVFWYRQTMMQGLELLAYFRNRAPLDDSGMPKDRFSAEMPDATLATLKIQPSEPRDSAVYFCASLSEFTGELFFGEGSRLTVL.

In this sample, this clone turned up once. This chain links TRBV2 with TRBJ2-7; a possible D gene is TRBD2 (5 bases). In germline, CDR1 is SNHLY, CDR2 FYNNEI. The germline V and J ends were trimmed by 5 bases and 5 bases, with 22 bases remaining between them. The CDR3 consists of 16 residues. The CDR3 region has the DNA TGTGCCAGCAGTCTAAAAGACCTCGACTGGAGGCACGAGCAGTACTTC. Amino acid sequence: CASSLKDLDWRHEQYF.